These 21 T cell receptor beta chains were all obtained from the same sample, sequenced in a study of T-cell reconstitution after alpha-beta-depleted transplantation in children. This sample's TCRbeta library carried unique molecular identifier barcodes. TCRdb independently ran MiXCR on the PCR reads; one entry per CDR3 protein. The sample holds 450,000 to 700,000 distinct CDR3 sequences, 27% seen once. Source: PBMCs, taken before TCRalphabeta/CD19-depleted stem cell transplant. The receptors here all came from a boy under three years old with Wiskott-Aldrich syndrome, due to receive a stem cell transplant.

This clonotype has only a few counts. This chain uses TRBV29-1 with TRBJ2-3; D unclear. The CDR3 is made up of 12 amino acids. Trimming removed 3 bases from V and 4 bases from J, with 8 bases in between. Germline V gene lookup returns CDR1 SQVTM and CDR2 ANQGSEA. The CDR3 reads CSVDFFADTQYF. In nucleotides, the CDR3 is TGCAGCGTTGACTTTTTTGCAGATACGCAGTATTTT.

The chain has TRBV5-1 and TRBJ1-2; the D is unclear. Germline assignment: CDR1 SGHRS and CDR2 YFSETQ. This CDR3 has 15 residues. V gave up 0 bases and J gave up 1 base, with 10 bases separating them. The CDR3 sequence is CASSLGQTNNYGYTF. CDR3 nucleotide sequence: TGCGCCAGCAGCTTGGGACAAACCAATAACTATGGCTACACCTTC.

As regards this clonotype: A read error may account for a junction end that differs from germline. The chain uses TRBV5-1 and TRBJ2-1; 7 bases are shared with TRBD1. The germline V gene encodes CDR1 SGHRS and CDR2 YFSETQ. The CDR3 is 14 residues long. Here the CDR3 DNA reads TGTGCCAGCAGTAGCGACAGGGTTTACAATGAGCAGTTCTTC. It yields the protein CASSSDRVYNEQFF.

This clonotype was seen a few times. This chain connects TRBV10-3 to TRBJ1-5; D not resolved. Germline-derived CDR1 and CDR2 are ENHRY and SYGVKD. This CDR3 contains 13 residues. V was cut by 0 bases and J by 4 bases, with 4 bases left in between. The CDR3 DNA reads TGTGCCATCAGTGAGTCTCGAAATCAGCCCCAGCATTTT. Its translation: CAISESRNQPQHF.

A remark on this clonotype: Since a much larger clone is just one base distant, this may be a read error. The chain couples TRBV6-1 to TRBJ2-3, with TRBD2 matching 11 bases. Unmatched junction bases numbered 2, after V lost 6 bases and J lost 0 bases. Looked up from germline, CDR1 is MNHNS and CDR2 is SASEGT. CDR3 size: 15 residues. CDR3 sequence: CASRRTSGSTDTQYF. The CDR3 coding sequence is TGTGCCAGCAGGCGGACTAGCGGGAGCACAGATACGCAGTATTTT.

This clonotype was observed a handful of times. The rearrangement links TRBV5-1 to TRBJ2-7; 7 bases are a match to TRBD1. This CDR3 is 16 amino acids long. CDR1 is SGHRS, CDR2 YFSETQ, per germline. V was pared by 2 bases and J by 3 bases, with 11 bases of the junction left unmatched. CDR3: CASSFQQGKAGYEQYF. The CDR3 region has the DNA TGCGCCAGCAGCTTCCAACAGGGGAAGGCTGGCTACGAGCAGTACTTC. The whole variable domain, filled in from reference TRBV5-1 and TRBJ2-7, reads KAGVTQTPRYLIKTRGQQVTLSCSPISGHRSVSWYQQTPGQGLQFLFEYFSETQRNKGNFPGRFSGRQFSNSRSEMNVSTLELGDSALYLCASSFQQGKAGYEQYFGPGTRLTVT.

The V and J genes are TRBV7-3 and TRBJ2-2, with D perhaps TRBD1 or TRBD2 (5 bases each). CDR1 SGHTA and CDR2 FQGTGA come from the germline V gene. The CDR3 runs 17 residues. The V gene lost 0 bases and the J gene lost 0 bases, with 11 bases spanning the gap. CDR3 nucleotides: TGTGCCAGCAGCTTAACCGGGACCCACACGAACACCGGGGAGCTGTTTTTT. It codes for CASSLTGTHTNTGELFF.

J is TRBJ2-7 and V is TRBV7-9; D uncertain. V lost 3 bases and J lost 2, with 8 bases in between. From germline, CDR1 is SEHNR and CDR2 FQNEAQ (reference sequence). The CDR3 has 13 residues. The CDR3 loop is CASSFKGTYEQYF. Written as DNA, the CDR3 is TGTGCCAGCAGCTTTAAGGGTACCTACGAGCAGTACTTC.

The chain is built from TRBV20-1 and TRBJ2-1, with TRBD2 matching over 10 bases. The trim removed 0 bases at V and 3 bases at J, leaving 14 bases unmatched. CDR1 is DFQATT and CDR2 is SNEGSKA in the germline V gene (reference sequence). The CDR3 extends over 19 amino acids. Here the CDR3 reads CSARDRGPLAGEGYNEQFF. CDR3 DNA: TGCAGTGCTAGAGATAGGGGTCCCCTAGCGGGAGAGGGCTACAATGAGCAGTTCTTC.

This clonotype was observed a few times. The CDR3 DNA is TGCAGTGCTATGCGGACTAGCGTCTACAATGAGCAGTTCTTC. It encodes CSAMRTSVYNEQFF. The rearrangement uses TRBV20-1 and TRBJ2-1; 9 positions agree with TRBD2. Germline V lookup: CDR1 DFQATT, CDR2 SNEGSKA (reference sequence). Losses at the gene ends were 4 bases for V and 3 bases for J; bases not matched to a gene: 4. This CDR3 has 14 residues.

This clonotype came up a few times. The genes are TRBV7-9 and TRBJ1-1; D is unclear. CDR3 size: 14 residues. Trimming removed 5 bases at V and 3 bases at J, with 13 bases between. Germline V CDR1 and CDR2: SEHNR, FQNEAQ (reference sequence). The CDR3 loop is CASSKNKAHTEAFF. For the CDR3, the DNA is TGTGCCAGCAGCAAAAACAAGGCCCACACTGAAGCTTTCTTT.

The rearrangement links TRBV6-5 to TRBJ2-5, with a tentative D call TRBD1 (6 bases). Trimming left V 4 bases short and J 5 bases short, with 14 bases between. The CDR3 is 14 amino acids. Germline V gene lookup returns CDR1 MNHEY and CDR2 SVGAGI. CDR3 sequence: CASSSQQGGETQYF. DNA of the CDR3: TGTGCCAGCAGTTCCCAACAGGGTGGGGAGACCCAGTACTTC.

This chain connects TRBV28 to TRBJ2-2; D is perhaps TRBD2 (6 bases). Per germline, CDR1 MDHEN and CDR2 SYDVKM. The CDR3 runs to 16 residues. V lost 6 bases to trimming and J lost 1 base, with 15 bases between them. CDR3 nucleotide sequence: TGTGCCAGCAGATCGACCGGGACTCTGAACACCGGGGAGCTGTTTTTT. This encodes CASRSTGTLNTGELFF.

The chain has TRBV7-6 and TRBJ2-1; TRBD2 agrees at 16 bases. V gave up 1 base and J gave up 13 bases; unmatched junction bases: 10. Germline V gene lookup returns CDR1 SGHVS and CDR2 FNYEAQ. The CDR3 sequence is 17 residues long. Here the CDR3 reads CASSLVPPGLAGGVQFF. The CDR3 nucleotides are TGTGCCAGCAGCTTAGTCCCGCCGGGACTAGCGGGAGGGGTACAGTTCTTC.

The chain carries TRBV29-1 and TRBJ2-5, with D uncertain. CDR1 is SQVTM, CDR2 ANQGSEA, per germline. V was cut by 0 bases and J by 1 base, with 3 bases left in between. The CDR3 sequence is 12 residues long. The CDR3 here is CSVEEGQETQYF. CDR3 nucleotides: TGCAGCGTTGAAGAGGGCCAAGAGACCCAGTACTTC.

J is TRBJ1-5 and V is TRBV11-2, with D possibly being TRBD1 (5 bases). The V end lost 5 bases, the J end lost 0 bases, and 8 bases lay between the germline ends. The germline V gene has CDR1 SGHAT and CDR2 FQNNGV. The CDR3 covers 14 residues. In nucleotides, the CDR3 is TGTGCCAGCAGCCGGACACCTAGCAATCAGCCCCAGCATTTT. Its protein product is CASSRTPSNQPQHF.

The rearrangement uses TRBV28 and TRBJ2-6; D call uncertain. CDR1 is MDHEN, CDR2 SYDVKM, per germline. V lost 6 bases and J 12 bases, leaving 15 bases between the germline ends. The CDR3 has 13 amino acids. Here the CDR3 reads CASSHPPAGVLTF. The CDR3 nucleotides read TGTGCCAGCAGCCATCCACCGGCTGGCGTCCTGACTTTC.

The gene calls are TRBV7-2 and TRBJ2-1; 9 bases match TRBD2. Germline V gene sequence: CDR1 SGHTA, CDR2 FQGNSA. The CDR3 consists of 16 residues. V shed 2 bases and J 6 bases; nucleotides not matched to a gene: 8. CDR3 nucleotides: TGTGCCAGCAGCTTAAGGGGGACTAGCCGATCCAATGAGCAGTTCTTC. It specifies CASSLRGTSRSNEQFF.

The chain links TRBV5-1 to TRBJ2-7; 9 bases are shared with TRBD2. This CDR3 is 18 amino acids long. The germline V gene has CDR1 SGHRS and CDR2 YFSETQ. V shed 0 bases and J 5 bases; nucleotides not matched to a gene: 15. CDR3 protein: CASSLGRGASGNFDEQYF. Here the CDR3 DNA reads TGCGCCAGCAGCTTGGGGCGAGGGGCTAGCGGGAACTTCGACGAGCAGTACTTC.

The table lists this clonotype with a count of one. V is TRBV3-1 and J is TRBJ2-7; 7 nucleotides agree with TRBD1. V lost 6 bases and J lost 6; bases outside the gene matches: 8. There are 13 residues in the CDR3. Germline-derived CDR1 and CDR2 are LGHDT and YNNKEL (reference sequence). The CDR3 protein is CASSPTGLAEQYF. The CDR3, as DNA: TGTGCCAGCAGTCCGACAGGGCTAGCCGAGCAGTACTTC.

At least ten counts were recorded for this clonotype. This chain joins TRBV15 and TRBJ1-4; D unresolved. Germline CDR1 reads LNHNV; CDR2 reads YYDKDF (reference sequence). The CDR3 sequence is 12 residues long. Trimming pared 3 bases from V and 7 bases from J, leaving 6 bases between. CDR3 nucleotide sequence: TGTGCCACCAGCAGGTGGGGTGAAAAACTGTTTTTT. Its translation is CATSRWGEKLFF.